One sample yielded the 11 T cell receptor beta chains listed below, sequenced in a study of post-analysis software for immune sequencing data. Notes on the study in general: Patients used five TRBV segments, including TRBV5-6, TRBV5-1 and TRBV20-1, more often than controls.

The TCR beta cDNA libraries contained unique molecular identifiers. MiXCR, run by TCRdb on the PCR reads, gives a single entry per CDR3 protein. This table has roughly 600,000 distinct CDR3 sequences, around 40% appearing once. Their target antigens are unknown. The sample consisted of blood. The receptors here all came from a girl aged 5 to 17 with multiple sclerosis.

The genes are TRBV12-3 or TRBV12-4 and TRBJ1-1; TRBD1 is a possible D gene (5 bases). V was pared by 4 bases and J by 6 bases, with 15 bases between. The CDR3 totals 14 residues. DNA of the CDR3: TGTGCCAGCAGTTGCGGAGGGGACGTTCCTGAAGCTTTCTTT. Translation: CASSCGGDVPEAFF.

The rearrangement links TRBV24-1 to TRBJ2-1; D may be TRBD1 (5 bases). V was cut by 9 bases and J by 4 bases, with 12 bases left in between. Germline loops: CDR1 KGHDR, CDR2 SFDVKD. The CDR3 has 13 residues. The CDR3 region is CATAAAGYNEQFF. The CDR3 DNA reads as TGTGCCACCGCGGCCGCAGGGTACAATGAGCAGTTCTTC.

The genes are TRBV20-1 and TRBJ2-7; 8 bases are shared with TRBD2. The J call is uncertain, as TRBJ2-5 better fits the DNA end. This CDR3 is built from 17 residues. The germline CDR1 and CDR2 sequences are DFQATT and SNEGSKA (reference sequence). The CDR3 bases are TGCAGTGCTAGAGAAATGGGCGGGGGGAGGATTGTAGAGACCCAGTACTTC. Its translation: CSAREMGGGRIVETQYF.

This chain joins TRBV7-2 and TRBJ1-2; D is unresolved. There are 14 residues in the CDR3. The germline V gene has CDR1 SGHTA and CDR2 FQGNSA. The V gene lost 5 bases and the J gene lost 4 bases, with 14 bases spanning the gap. The CDR3 protein is CASSPAPLGYGYTF. The CDR3, as DNA: TGTGCCAGCAGCCCCGCCCCCCTTGGCTATGGCTACACCTTC.

V gene TRBV5-1 combines with J gene TRBJ2-1; D remains unclear. Trimming shortened V by 2 bases and J by 6 bases, and 9 bases separated the two germline ends. The CDR3 loop spans 13 amino acids. CDR1 is SGHRS and CDR2 is YFSETQ in the germline V gene. Here the CDR3 reads CASSFGSRNEQFF. In DNA form, the CDR3 reads TGCGCCAGCAGCTTTGGCAGCCGCAATGAGCAGTTCTTC.

This clonotype has more than one count but fewer than ten. The CDR3, as DNA: TGTGCCAGCACCGAAGAAGAGAGGGTCGGTATCCACGAGCAGTACTTC. This translates into CASTEEERVGIHEQYF. The rearrangement joins TRBV6-1 to TRBJ2-5; the D gene is possibly TRBD2 (5 bases). The DNA matches TRBJ2-7 better at its end, which makes the J call doubtful. CDR1 is MNHNS and CDR2 is SASEGT in the germline V gene. The CDR3 sequence is 16 residues long.

The J gene is TRBJ1-6, the V gene TRBV12-3 or TRBV12-4; D is ambiguous. There are 13 residues in the CDR3. V lost 5 bases, J lost 9 bases, and 11 bases lay in between. The CDR3 is CASSALSGSPLHF. DNA of the CDR3: TGTGCCAGCAGTGCCCTATCTGGTTCACCCCTCCACTTT.

This clonotype was detected a few times. The chain recombines TRBV29-1 with TRBJ2-3; unclear D gene. The V end was cut by 3 bases, the J end by 2 bases, with 12 bases between. The germline V gene has CDR1 SQVTM and CDR2 ANQGSEA. The CDR3 is made up of 14 amino acids. As DNA, the CDR3 is TGCAGCGTTGACGGTCTTAGGGACACAGATACGCAGTATTTT. Its protein product is CSVDGLRDTDTQYF.

The rearrangement joins TRBV12-3 or TRBV12-4 to TRBJ1-2, with 11 bases matching TRBD1. V lost 5 bases, J lost 7 bases, and 9 bases stayed unmatched. The CDR3 consists of 15 residues. The CDR3 DNA sequence: TGTGCCAGCAGTCCCCAGGGACAGGGGGTAGGTGGCTACACCTTC. Amino acids: CASSPQGQGVGGYTF.

The CDR3 is CASRKGGNEQFF. The CDR3 nucleotides read TGTGCCAGCAGAAAGGGGGGCAATGAGCAGTTCTTC. The genes are TRBV6-2 or TRBV6-3 and TRBJ2-1; possibly TRBD1 or TRBD2 for D (6 bases each). CDR1 and CDR2 from the germline V gene are MNHEY and SVGEGT. Deletions cut 6 bases from V and 6 bases from J, with 9 bases between. This CDR3 spans 12 amino acids.

As concerns this clonotype: Sequence at one end of the junction differs from germline and may be a read error. CDR3 DNA sequence: TGTGCCAGCAGTTGGATTGGGACAGGGTTCACAGATGCGCAGTATTTT. Encoded protein: CASSWIGTGFTDAQYF. This chain joins TRBV12-3 or TRBV12-4 and TRBJ2-3, with 9 bases that match TRBD1. The CDR3 totals 16 residues.